The 15 T cell receptor beta chains in this list originate from one sample, sequenced in a study of blood T cell repertoires in COVID-19. The repertoire was sequenced with immunoSEQ multiplex PCR; TCRdb's copy has only in-frame clones and lacks some. Of 270,000 or so clones in the sample, approximately 88% were seen once. Sample: PBMCs or T cells enriched from blood (not recorded which). The receptors shown here come from a woman aged 40-49 years with acute COVID-19.

The J gene is TRBJ2-7, the V gene TRBV7-9; TRBD2 agrees at 9 bases. V trimming: 0 bases; J trimming: 1 base; junction bases outside the gene matches: 4. The germline gives CDR1 SEHNR, CDR2 FQNEAQ (reference sequence). CDR3 length equals 16 residues. The DNA of the CDR3 is TGTGCCAGCAGCTTAGCGATGACTAGCGGTTCCTACGAGCAGTACTTC. Translating it yields CASSLAMTSGSYEQYF.

J is TRBJ2-3 and V is TRBV19, with D possibly matching TRBD1 (6 bases). The germline gives CDR1 LNHDA, CDR2 SQIVND (reference sequence). V dropped 5 bases and J dropped 6 bases, with 15 bases sitting between them. The CDR3 contains 14 residues. The CDR3 sequence: CASSRRDKSDTQYF. DNA of the CDR3: TGTGCCAGTAGTCGAAGGGACAAGTCGGATACGCAGTATTTT.

This clone was seen more than once but under ten times. V gene TRBV5-4 combines with J gene TRBJ1-1, with D perhaps TRBD1 (6 bases). V shed 3 bases and J shed 0 bases, with 12 bases lying between them. This CDR3 has 15 amino acids. Germline-derived CDR1 and CDR2 are SGHNT and YYREEE (reference sequence). CDR3 sequence reads: CASSSRTELNTEAFF. DNA for the CDR3: TGTGCCAGCAGCTCGCGGACAGAGTTGAACACTGAAGCTTTCTTT.

J is TRBJ2-3 and V is TRBV10-1; 8 nucleotides agree with TRBD2. V was pared by 6 bases and J by 2 bases, with 7 bases of the junction left unmatched. The CDR3 totals 15 residues. Germline V gives CDR1 WNHNN, CDR2 SYGVQD (reference sequence). The CDR3 nucleotides are TGCGCCAGCAGCGGGGGGGACTCGAACACAGATACGCAGTATTTT. Residues: CASSGGDSNTDTQYF.

V is TRBV6-5 and J is TRBJ1-6; TRBD1 might be the D (6 bases). CDR3 length equals 15 residues. The V end was cut by 6 bases, the J end by 10 bases, with 19 bases between. The germline CDR1 and CDR2 sequences are MNHEY and SVGAGI. The CDR3 sequence is CASSHGSGTYSPLHF. The CDR3 DNA follows: TGTGCCAGCAGCCACGGTAGCGGGACATACTCACCCCTCCACTTT.

V is TRBV11-2 and J is TRBJ2-2; the D gene is possibly TRBD1 (5 bases). Germline V gene data show CDR1 as SGHAT and CDR2 as FQNNGV. CDR3 length: 15 residues. V lost 0 bases and J lost 2, with 7 bases in between. CDR3 loop: CASSLDRANTGELFF. The DNA of the CDR3 is TGTGCCAGCAGCTTAGACAGGGCCAACACCGGGGAGCTGTTTTTT.

Written as DNA, the CDR3 is TGTGCCAGCAGTTTAATCCTTTTTAGCGGCAGAAACTACGAGCAGTACTTC. The encoded protein is CASSLILFSGRNYEQYF. This chain joins TRBV28 and TRBJ2-7; tentative D call: TRBD2 (6 bases). V dropped 2 bases and J dropped 3 bases, with 20 bases sitting between them. The CDR3 has 17 residues. CDR1 is MDHEN and CDR2 is SYDVKM in the germline V gene.

The rearrangement joins TRBV5-4 to TRBJ2-3, with 7 bases aligning to TRBD2. This CDR3 region has 16 residues. Germline-derived CDR1 and CDR2 are SGHNT and YYREEE (reference sequence). With 4 bases clipped from V and 2 bases from J, the junction kept 10 bases outside the gene matches. The CDR3 loop reads CASSPSGGTITDTQYF. The CDR3 nucleotides read TGTGCCAGCAGCCCGTCGGGAGGAACTATCACAGATACGCAGTATTTT.

V and J are TRBV11-2 and TRBJ2-1; tentative D call: TRBD2 (6 bases). Germline values: CDR1 SGHAT, CDR2 FQNNGV. V was shortened by 0 bases and J by 9 bases, with 15 bases between the two germline ends. The CDR3 is made up of 15 amino acids. As DNA, the CDR3 is TGTGCCAGCAGCTTAGATCTCTGGACCGGGGGTGAGCAGTTCTTC. Its translation is CASSLDLWTGGEQFF. The full variable domain, completed using reference TRBV11-2 and TRBJ2-1, is EAGVAQSPRYKIIEKRQSVAFWCNPISGHATLYWYQQILGQGPKLLIQFQNNGVVDDSQLPKDRFSAERLKGVDSTLKIQPAKLEDSAVYLCASSLDLWTGGEQFFGPGTRLTVL.

This clone has just a few counts. The rearrangement joins TRBV19 to TRBJ2-3; possible D gene TRBD1, 6 bases. Deletions cut 4 bases from V and 2 bases from J, with 13 bases between. Germline CDR1 is LNHDA and CDR2 is SQIVND (reference sequence). This CDR3 has 15 residues. Here the CDR3 reads CASSSQTGFTDTQYF. The DNA for the CDR3 is TGTGCCAGTAGTAGCCAGACAGGATTCACAGATACGCAGTATTTT.

V and J are TRBV3-1 (or the pseudogene TRBV3-2) and TRBJ1-2; 7 positions agree with TRBD1. This CDR3 comprises 14 residues. The V segment lost 4 bases and the J segment 2 bases; nucleotides outside the gene matches: 4. The germline V gene encodes CDR1 LGHDT and CDR2 YNNKEL (reference sequence). The CDR3 region has the DNA TGTGCCAGCAGCCCGCGGACAGGAAACTATGGCTACACCTTC. Its protein product is CASSPRTGNYGYTF.

This rearrangement joins TRBV9 to TRBJ1-1; TRBD1 might be the D (5 bases). Looked up from germline, CDR1 is SGDLS and CDR2 is YYNGEE. Between the trimmed V and J ends, which lost 4 bases and 4 bases, there was a span of 17 bases. This CDR3 is 15 amino acids long. The CDR3 reads CASSPNVEGTTEAFF. For the CDR3, the DNA is TGTGCCAGCAGCCCCAATGTGGAGGGGACCACTGAAGCTTTCTTT.

This sequence joins TRBV29-1 and TRBJ1-1; D is undetermined. In germline, CDR1 is SQVTM, CDR2 ANQGSEA. Deletions cut 0 bases from V and 1 base from J, with 15 bases between. The CDR3 sequence is 16 residues long. The CDR3 region has the DNA TGCAGCGTTGAAGATCGAAGCGGAGTAGAGAACACTGAAGCTTTCTTT. The encoded protein is CSVEDRSGVENTEAFF.

The gene calls are TRBV5-4 and TRBJ2-7; TRBD1 matches 8 bases. The length of the CDR3 is 12 residues. CDR1 is SGHNT, CDR2 YYREEE, per germline (reference sequence). The V and J ends lost 2 bases and 7 bases, in that order; junction bases with no gene match: 2. The DNA for the CDR3 is TGTGCCAGCAGCTTAGGACAGGGAGAGCAGTACTTC. Protein sequence: CASSLGQGEQYF.

This clone came up a few times. The J gene is TRBJ2-5, the V gene TRBV11-2, with 9 bases matching TRBD1. V was pared by 4 bases and J by 5 bases, with 11 bases of the junction left unmatched. CDR1 SGHAT and CDR2 FQNNGV come from the germline V gene. CDR3 length: 16 residues. In DNA, the CDR3 is TGTGCCAGCAGCTATGATGAGGACAGGGGAAGGGAGACCCAGTACTTC. The encoded protein is CASSYDEDRGRETQYF. The full variable domain, in which reference TRBV11-2 and TRBJ2-5 provide the parts outside the CDR3, is EAGVAQSPRYKIIEKRQSVAFWCNPISGHATLYWYQQILGQGPKLLIQFQNNGVVDDSQLPKDRFSAERLKGVDSTLKIQPAKLEDSAVYLCASSYDEDRGRETQYFGPGTRLLVL.